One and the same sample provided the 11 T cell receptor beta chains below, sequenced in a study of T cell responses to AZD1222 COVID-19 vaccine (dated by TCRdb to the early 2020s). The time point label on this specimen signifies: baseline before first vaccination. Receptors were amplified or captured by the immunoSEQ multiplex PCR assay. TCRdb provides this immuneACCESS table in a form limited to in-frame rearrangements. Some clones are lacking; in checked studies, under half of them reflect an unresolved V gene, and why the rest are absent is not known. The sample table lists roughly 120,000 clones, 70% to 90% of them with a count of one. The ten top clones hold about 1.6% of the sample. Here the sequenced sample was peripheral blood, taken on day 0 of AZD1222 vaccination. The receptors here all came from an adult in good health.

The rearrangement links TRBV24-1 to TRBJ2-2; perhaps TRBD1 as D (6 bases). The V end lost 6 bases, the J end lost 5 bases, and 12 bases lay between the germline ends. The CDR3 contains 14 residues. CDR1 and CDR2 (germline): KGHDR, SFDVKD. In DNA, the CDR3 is TGTGCCACCAGTAGAGGGGGTCGGACCGGGGAGCTGTTTTTT. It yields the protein CATSRGGRTGELFF.

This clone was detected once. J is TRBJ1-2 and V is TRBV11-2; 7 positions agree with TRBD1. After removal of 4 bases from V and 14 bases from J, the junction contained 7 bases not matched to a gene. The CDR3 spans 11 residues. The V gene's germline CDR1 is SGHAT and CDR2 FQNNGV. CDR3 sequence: CASSSPGTVTF. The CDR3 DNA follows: TGTGCCAGCAGCTCCCCCGGGACAGTGACCTTC.

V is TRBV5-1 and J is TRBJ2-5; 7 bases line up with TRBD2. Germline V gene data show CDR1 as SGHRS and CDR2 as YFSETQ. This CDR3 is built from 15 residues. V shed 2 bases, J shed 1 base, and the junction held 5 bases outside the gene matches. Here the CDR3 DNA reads TGCGCCAGCAGCTTAGTATCTAGCGGCCAAGAGACCCAGTACTTC. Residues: CASSLVSSGQETQYF.

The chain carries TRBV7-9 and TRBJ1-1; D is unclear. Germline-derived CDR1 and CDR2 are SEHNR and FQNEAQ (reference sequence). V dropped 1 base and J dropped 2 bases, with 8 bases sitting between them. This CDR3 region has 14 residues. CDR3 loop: CASSLVYKNTEAFF. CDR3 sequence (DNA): TGTGCCAGCAGCTTAGTTTATAAAAACACTGAAGCTTTCTTT. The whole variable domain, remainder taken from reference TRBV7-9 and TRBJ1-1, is DTGVSQNPRHKITKRGQNVTFRCDPISEHNRLYWYRQTLGQGPEFLTYFQNEAQLEKSRLLSDRFSAERPKGSFSTLEIQRTEQGDSAMYLCASSLVYKNTEAFFGQGTRLTVV.

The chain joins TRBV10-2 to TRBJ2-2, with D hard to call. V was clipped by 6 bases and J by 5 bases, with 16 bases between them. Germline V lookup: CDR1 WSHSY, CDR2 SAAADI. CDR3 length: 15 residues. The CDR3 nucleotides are TGCGCCAGCAGACAGACCCTTCGAACGACCGGGGAGCTGTTTTTT. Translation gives CASRQTLRTTGELFF.

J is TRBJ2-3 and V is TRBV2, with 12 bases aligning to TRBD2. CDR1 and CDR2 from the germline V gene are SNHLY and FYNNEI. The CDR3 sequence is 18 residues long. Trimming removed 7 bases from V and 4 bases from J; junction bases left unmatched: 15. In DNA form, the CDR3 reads TGTGCCAGCATTAATTGGCTAGCGGGAGGGCCAAGCGCAGATACGCAGTATTTT. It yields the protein CASINWLAGGPSADTQYF.

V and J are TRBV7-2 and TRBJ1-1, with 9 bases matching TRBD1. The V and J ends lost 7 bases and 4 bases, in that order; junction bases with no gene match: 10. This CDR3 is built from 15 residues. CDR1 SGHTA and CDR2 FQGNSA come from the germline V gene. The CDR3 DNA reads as TGTGCCAGCAAGGGGACAGGGTTAAGGAGCACTGAAGCTTTCTTT. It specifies CASKGTGLRSTEAFF.

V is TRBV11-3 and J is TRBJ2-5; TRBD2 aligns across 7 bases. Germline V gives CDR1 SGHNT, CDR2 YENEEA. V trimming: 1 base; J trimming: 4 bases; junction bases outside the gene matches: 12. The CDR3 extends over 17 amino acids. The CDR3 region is CASSLGGAGVWRETQYF. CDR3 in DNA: TGTGCCAGCAGCTTAGGCGGGGCGGGAGTATGGAGAGAGACCCAGTACTTC.

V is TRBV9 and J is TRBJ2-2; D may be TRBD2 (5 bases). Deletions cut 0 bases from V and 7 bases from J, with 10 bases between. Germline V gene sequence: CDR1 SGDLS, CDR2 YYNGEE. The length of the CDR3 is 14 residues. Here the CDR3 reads CASSVERQFGELFF. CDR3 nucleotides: TGTGCCAGCAGCGTAGAGCGGCAGTTCGGGGAGCTGTTTTTT.

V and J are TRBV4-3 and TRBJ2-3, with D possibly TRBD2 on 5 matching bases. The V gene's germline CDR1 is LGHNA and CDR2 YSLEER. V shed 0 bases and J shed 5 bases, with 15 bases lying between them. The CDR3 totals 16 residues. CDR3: CASSQDPGLVRDTQYF. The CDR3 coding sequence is TGCGCCAGCAGCCAAGACCCCGGACTGGTACGAGATACGCAGTATTTT.

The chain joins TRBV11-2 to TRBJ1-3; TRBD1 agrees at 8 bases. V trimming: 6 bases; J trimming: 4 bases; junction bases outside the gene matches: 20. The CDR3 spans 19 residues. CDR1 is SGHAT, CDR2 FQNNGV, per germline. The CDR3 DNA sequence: TGTGCCAGCAGAACCCCCCCCGAGGGACGGACAGGGAGAGGAAACACCATATATTTT. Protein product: CASRTPPEGRTGRGNTIYF.